The 12 T cell receptor beta chains given below trace back to one sample, sequenced in a study of T cell responses to AZD1222 COVID-19 vaccine. Sequenced by immunoSEQ multiplex PCR; TCRdb stores in-frame clones only, minus some. The sample has over 40,000 clones; more than 80% are singletons. Material: peripheral blood, obtained on day 0 of AZD1222 vaccination. Receptors originate from an adult in good health.

The V gene is TRBV11-2, the J gene TRBJ2-7; TRBD2 agrees at 10 bases. Germline-derived CDR1 and CDR2 are SGHAT and FQNNGV. The V segment lost 5 bases and the J segment 5 bases; nucleotides outside the gene matches: 6. The CDR3 contains 14 residues. The CDR3 nucleotides are TGTGCCAGCAGCACGGGACTAGCGTTCGACGAGCAGTACTTC. It translates to CASSTGLAFDEQYF.

The V gene is TRBV6-2 or TRBV6-3, the J gene TRBJ2-3; D gene uncertain. Germline values: CDR1 MNHEY, CDR2 SVGEGT. V was trimmed by 0 bases and J by 8 bases, leaving 3 bases between them. The CDR3 loop spans 11 amino acids. CDR3 coding DNA: TGTGCCAGCAGTTACTCGAGTACGCAGTATTTT. Its protein product is CASSYSSTQYF.

V gene TRBV30 combines with J gene TRBJ1-5, with TRBD1 matching 8 bases. Looked up from germline, CDR1 is GTSNPN and CDR2 is SVGIG (reference sequence). V was pared by 3 bases and J by 3 bases, with 4 bases of the junction left unmatched. The CDR3 runs 14 residues. The CDR3 DNA sequence: TGTGCCTGGAGAGACAGGGGTAACAATCAGCCCCAGCATTTT. This translates into CAWRDRGNNQPQHF.

This clone has a single count. The rearrangement joins TRBV2 to TRBJ1-2; D gene uncertain. Germline V gives CDR1 SNHLY, CDR2 FYNNEI. V lost 3 bases, J lost 2 bases, and 7 bases lay in between. The CDR3 is made up of 13 amino acids. The CDR3 region has the DNA TGTGCCAGCAGTGATTCGGAGAACTATGGCTACACCTTC. It encodes CASSDSENYGYTF.

This chain joins TRBV2 and TRBJ2-1, with TRBD2 matching over 10 bases. In germline, CDR1 is SNHLY, CDR2 FYNNEI. The CDR3 is made up of 15 amino acids. Losses at the gene ends were 4 bases for V and 6 bases for J; bases not matched to a gene: 6. CDR3 region: CASSVTSGPTNEQFF. Written as DNA, the CDR3 is TGTGCCAGCAGTGTGACTAGCGGGCCCACCAATGAGCAGTTCTTC.

J is TRBJ1-2 and V is TRBV6-1; D remains unclear. The CDR3 has 13 amino acids. The germline gives CDR1 MNHNS, CDR2 SASEGT. V was pared by 0 bases and J by 6 bases, with 8 bases between. Written as DNA, the CDR3 is TGTGCCAGCAGTGAAGCAGGGTCTGATGGCTACACCTTC. This gives the protein CASSEAGSDGYTF.

The DNA of the CDR3 is TGCGCCAGCAGCTTCCGGACAGGGGAGGCGGAGACCCAGTACTTC. Encoded protein: CASSFRTGEAETQYF. The rearrangement links TRBV5-1 to TRBJ2-5, with 9 positions matching TRBD1. Germline V gene sequence: CDR1 SGHRS, CDR2 YFSETQ. The CDR3 extends over 15 amino acids. V lost 2 bases and J lost 5; bases outside the gene matches: 7.

This chain links TRBV19 with TRBJ2-1; 12 nucleotides align to TRBD2. V trimming: 2 bases; J trimming: 6 bases; junction bases outside the gene matches: 11. The CDR3 has 18 residues. Germline V lookup: CDR1 LNHDA, CDR2 SQIVND (reference sequence). The chain's CDR3 is CASSILLRLAGVGNEQFF. In DNA, the CDR3 is TGTGCCAGTAGTATACTCCTGAGACTAGCGGGAGTTGGCAATGAGCAGTTCTTC.

V and J are TRBV7-2 and TRBJ2-7, with unresolved D. This CDR3 contains 13 residues. CDR1 is SGHTA and CDR2 is FQGNSA in the germline V gene. The V gene lost 1 base and the J gene lost 5 bases, with 9 bases spanning the gap. The CDR3 DNA sequence: TGTGCCAGCAGCTTAGTGCGCGGCGACGAGCAGTACTTC. This encodes CASSLVRGDEQYF.

This sequence joins TRBV5-1 and TRBJ2-1; D might be TRBD1 or TRBD2, each matching 5 bases. CDR1 SGHRS and CDR2 YFSETQ come from the germline V gene. Trimming removed 4 bases from V and 2 bases from J, with 16 bases in between. CDR3 length: 16 residues. The chain's CDR3 is CASSREGRGPYNEQFF. Here the CDR3 DNA reads TGCGCCAGCAGCCGTGAGGGGCGAGGCCCCTACAATGAGCAGTTCTTC.

The gene calls are TRBV11-2 and TRBJ1-1, with 9 bases aligning to TRBD1. Germline trimming cut 1 base from V and 10 bases from J; bases unmatched to any gene: 7. The CDR3 totals 14 residues. Germline CDR1 and CDR2: SGHAT and FQNNGV. Here the CDR3 reads CASSLVRQGGRAFF. DNA for the CDR3: TGTGCCAGCAGCTTAGTTCGACAGGGGGGGCGAGCTTTCTTT.

The chain combines TRBV7-9 with TRBJ1-5; the D gene is possibly TRBD1 (5 bases). Trimming removed 4 bases from V and 1 base from J, with 8 bases in between. Germline lookup yields CDR1 SEHNR and CDR2 FQNEAQ (reference sequence). The CDR3 has 14 residues. CDR3 sequence: CASSSGGSNQPQHF. CDR3 sequence (DNA): TGTGCCAGCAGCTCTGGGGGGAGCAATCAGCCCCAGCATTTT.